The 2 T cell receptor beta chains presented below share a single source sample, sequenced in a study of T cell changes during pregnancy in multiple sclerosis. Sequenced by immunoSEQ multiplex PCR; TCRdb stores in-frame clones only, minus some. The sample has around 57,000 clones, roughly nine tenths seen once. The sample was peripheral blood, taken in the third trimester of pregnancy. These receptors were collected from a female donor in good health, enrolled as a control in a pregnancy study.

V and J are TRBV5-1 and TRBJ2-7; 8 bases are a match to TRBD1. Germline V gene lookup returns CDR1 SGHRS and CDR2 YFSETQ. J lost 4 bases, V lost 4 bases, and 7 bases had no gene match. The CDR3 is 14 residues long. The CDR3 DNA is TGCGCCAGCAGCCCCCCGGGACAGGAGTACGAGCAGTACTTC. Its translation is CASSPPGQEYEQYF.

V usage is TRBV5-4 and J usage is TRBJ2-2; no clear D gene. The germline V and J ends were trimmed by 4 bases and 1 base, with 14 bases remaining between them. The CDR3 totals 16 residues. Looked up from germline, CDR1 is SGHNT and CDR2 is YYREEE (reference sequence). CDR3 DNA: TGTGCCAGCAGCGTCAATTGGCCCATGAACACCGGGGAGCTGTTTTTT. Residues: CASSVNWPMNTGELFF.